The clone carrying this T cell receptor (beta chain) came up a few times. Its antigen is as yet unknown. This record comes from a study of CD8 T cells in ankylosing spondylitis. Study-level results: Reportedly, significant enrichment of disease-linked clones occurred in matched ankylosing spondylitis synovial fluid.

V was pared by 3 bases and J by 5 bases, with 7 bases between. This CDR3 is built from 12 residues. Each TCR beta library was made by quantitative 5'-RACE that incorporated molecular barcodes. TCRdb re-derived calls from the 5' RACE reads in MiXCR, one entry per CDR3 protein. The repertoire has some 240,000 distinct CDR3 sequences, 15% to 20% of them found once; the top ten carry around 33%. The source of this sequence is a male donor with ankylosing spondylitis or in good health (not recorded which). The rearrangement joins TRBV12-3 or TRBV12-4 to TRBJ1-1; D unresolved. The specimen was blood, either unsorted or a sorted T cell fraction (not recorded which). CDR3 residues: CASSFEGTEAFF. For the CDR3, the DNA is TGTGCCAGCAGTTTCGAGGGAACTGAAGCTTTCTTT.